The source of this T cell receptor beta chain is a study of cytomegalovirus exposure and HLA in healthy donors. Study results and caveats: Earlier results showed most TCR beta V segments being productive about 90% or about 30% of the time. It was likely that a cluster of highly shared sequence variants was a sequencing artifact. Researchers reported that a few CMV-associated chains were confirmed in vitro as CMV antigen-specific.

The PCR ran on 60 Vbeta and 13 Jbeta primers. Repertoires were generated with immunoSEQ multiplex PCR, while TCRdb's copy carries only in-frame clones and drops some. The data show under 200,000 clones, 65% to 85% seen once. Trimming left V 4 bases short and J 3 bases short, with 16 bases between. There are 15 residues in the CDR3. Germline values: CDR1 SGHVS, CDR2 FNYEAQ. Note on this clone: Its matching antigen is unknown.

This TCR came from a man aged 50-60 years in good health and CMV-seropositive. Material: PBMCs. V is TRBV7-6 and J is TRBJ2-7; weak D call: TRBD2 (5 bases). The CDR3 region is CASSSYESGYYEQYF. The CDR3 nucleotides are TGTGCCAGCAGCTCCTACGAGAGCGGATACTACGAGCAGTACTTC. Complete variable domain (other parts from reference TRBV7-6 and TRBJ2-7): GAGVSQSPRYKVTKRGQDVALRCDPISGHVSLYWYRQALGQGPEFLTYFNYEAQQDKSGLPNDRFSAERPEGSISTLTIQRTEQRDSAMYRCASSSYESGYYEQYFGPGTRLTVT.